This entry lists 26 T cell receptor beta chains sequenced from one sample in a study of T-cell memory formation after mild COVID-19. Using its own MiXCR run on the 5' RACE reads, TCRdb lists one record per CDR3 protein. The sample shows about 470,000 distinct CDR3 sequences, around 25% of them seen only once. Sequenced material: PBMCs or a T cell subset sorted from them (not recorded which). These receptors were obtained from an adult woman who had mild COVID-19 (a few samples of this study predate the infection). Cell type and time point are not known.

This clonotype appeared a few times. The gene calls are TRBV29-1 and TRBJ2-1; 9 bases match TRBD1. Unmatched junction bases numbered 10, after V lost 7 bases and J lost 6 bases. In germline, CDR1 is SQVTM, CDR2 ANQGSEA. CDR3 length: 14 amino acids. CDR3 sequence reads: CSGNGQGKVNEQFF. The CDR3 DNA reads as TGCAGCGGGAACGGACAGGGGAAGGTCAATGAGCAGTTCTTC.

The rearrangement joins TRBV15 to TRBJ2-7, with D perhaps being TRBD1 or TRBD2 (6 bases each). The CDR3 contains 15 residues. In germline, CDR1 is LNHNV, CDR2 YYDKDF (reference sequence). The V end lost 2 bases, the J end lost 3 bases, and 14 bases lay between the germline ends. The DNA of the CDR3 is TGTGCCACCAGCAGAAAACAGGGCGGGGACTACGAGCAGTACTTC. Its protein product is CATSRKQGGDYEQYF.

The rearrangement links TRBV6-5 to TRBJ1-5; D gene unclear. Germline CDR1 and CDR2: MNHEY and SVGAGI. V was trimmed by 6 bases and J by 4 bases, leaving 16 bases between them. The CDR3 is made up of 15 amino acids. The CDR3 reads CASSPLPADNQPQHF. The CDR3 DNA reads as TGTGCCAGCAGCCCCCTCCCGGCCGATAATCAGCCCCAGCATTTT.

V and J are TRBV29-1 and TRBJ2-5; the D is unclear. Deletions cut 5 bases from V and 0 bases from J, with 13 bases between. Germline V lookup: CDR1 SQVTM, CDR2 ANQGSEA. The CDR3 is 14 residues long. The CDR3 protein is CSVRSGRNQETQYF. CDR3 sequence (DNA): TGCAGCGTTAGATCCGGGCGAAACCAAGAGACCCAGTACTTC. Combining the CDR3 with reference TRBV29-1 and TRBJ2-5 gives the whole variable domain SAVISQKPSRDICQRGTSLTIQCQVDSQVTMMFWYRQQPGQSLTLIATANQGSEATYESGFVIDKFPISRPNLTFSTLTVSNMSPEDSSIYLCSVRSGRNQETQYFGPGTRLLVL.

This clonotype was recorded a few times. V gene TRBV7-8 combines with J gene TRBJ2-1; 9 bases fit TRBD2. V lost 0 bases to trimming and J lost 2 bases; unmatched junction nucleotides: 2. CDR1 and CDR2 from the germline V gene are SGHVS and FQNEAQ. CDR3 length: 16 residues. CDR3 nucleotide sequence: TGTGCCAGCAGCTTAGCTCGACTAGCGGCCTACAATGAGCAGTTCTTC. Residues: CASSLARLAAYNEQFF.

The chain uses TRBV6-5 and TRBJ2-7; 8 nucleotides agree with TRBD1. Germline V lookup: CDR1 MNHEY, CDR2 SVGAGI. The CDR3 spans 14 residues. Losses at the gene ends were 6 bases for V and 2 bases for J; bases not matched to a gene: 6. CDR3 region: CASRDPGQAYEQYF. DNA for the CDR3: TGTGCCAGCAGAGACCCGGGACAGGCCTACGAGCAGTACTTC.

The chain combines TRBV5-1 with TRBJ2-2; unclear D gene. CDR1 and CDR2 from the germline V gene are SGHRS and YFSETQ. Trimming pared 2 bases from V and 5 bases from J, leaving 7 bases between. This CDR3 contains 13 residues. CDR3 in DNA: TGCGCCAGCAGCTTACACCAGACCGGGGAGCTGTTTTTT. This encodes CASSLHQTGELFF.

CDR3 in amino acids: CASSQEGGSFSYEQYF. The CDR3 nucleotides are TGCGCCAGCAGCCAAGAAGGTGGCAGCTTCTCCTACGAGCAGTACTTC. The chain employs TRBV4-3 and TRBJ2-1; D uncertain. The DNA end favors TRBJ2-7, so the J call may be wrong. The CDR3 extends over 16 amino acids. Germline CDR1 is LGHNA and CDR2 is YSLEER.

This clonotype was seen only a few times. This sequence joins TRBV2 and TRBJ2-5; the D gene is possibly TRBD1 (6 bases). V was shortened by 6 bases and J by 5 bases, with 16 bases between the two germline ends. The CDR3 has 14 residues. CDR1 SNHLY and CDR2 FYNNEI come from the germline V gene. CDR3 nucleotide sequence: TGTGCCAGCAGCCCCGGGACACGGGCGGAGACCCAGTACTTC. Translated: CASSPGTRAETQYF.

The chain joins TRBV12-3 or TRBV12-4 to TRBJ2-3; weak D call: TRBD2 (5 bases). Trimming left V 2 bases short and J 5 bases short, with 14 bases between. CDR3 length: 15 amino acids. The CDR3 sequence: CASSLRSTSGDTQYF. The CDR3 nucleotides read TGTGCCAGCAGTTTACGTAGTACCAGCGGAGATACGCAGTATTTT.

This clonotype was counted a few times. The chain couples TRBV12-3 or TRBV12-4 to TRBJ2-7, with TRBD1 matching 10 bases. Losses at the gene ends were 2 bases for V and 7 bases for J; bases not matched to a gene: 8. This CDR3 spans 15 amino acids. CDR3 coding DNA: TGTGCCAGCAGTTTAATGACAGGGGGCCTCCAAGAGCAGTACTTC. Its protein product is CASSLMTGGLQEQYF.

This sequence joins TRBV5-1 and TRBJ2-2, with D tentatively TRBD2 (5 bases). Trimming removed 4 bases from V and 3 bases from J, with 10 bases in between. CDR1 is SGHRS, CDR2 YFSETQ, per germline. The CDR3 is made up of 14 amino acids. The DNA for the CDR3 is TGCGCCAGCAGCCGGGGAGAGGACACCGGGGAGCTGTTTTTT. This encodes CASSRGEDTGELFF.

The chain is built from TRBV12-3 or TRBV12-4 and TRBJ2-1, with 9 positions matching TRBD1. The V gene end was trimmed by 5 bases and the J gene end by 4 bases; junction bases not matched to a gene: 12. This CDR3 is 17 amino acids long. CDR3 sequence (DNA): TGTGCCAGCAGTGTGACAGGGGGTCTCGCCTATTACAATGAGCAGTTCTTC. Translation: CASSVTGGLAYYNEQFF.

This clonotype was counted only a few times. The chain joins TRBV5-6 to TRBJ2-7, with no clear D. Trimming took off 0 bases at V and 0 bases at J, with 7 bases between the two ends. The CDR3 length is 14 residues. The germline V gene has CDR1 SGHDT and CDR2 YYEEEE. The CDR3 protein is CASSLVSFSYEQYF. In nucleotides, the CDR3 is TGTGCCAGCAGCTTGGTTTCATTCTCCTACGAGCAGTACTTC.

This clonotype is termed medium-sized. The CDR3 nucleotides are TGCGCCAGCAGCCGAAGGACTATCACAGATACGCAGTATTTT. As protein: CASSRRTITDTQYF. V is TRBV5-1 and J is TRBJ2-3, with D possibly TRBD2 on 6 matching bases. In germline, CDR1 is SGHRS, CDR2 YFSETQ. This CDR3 is built from 14 residues. The ends were cut back, 4 bases at V and 2 bases at J, with 11 bases in the middle.

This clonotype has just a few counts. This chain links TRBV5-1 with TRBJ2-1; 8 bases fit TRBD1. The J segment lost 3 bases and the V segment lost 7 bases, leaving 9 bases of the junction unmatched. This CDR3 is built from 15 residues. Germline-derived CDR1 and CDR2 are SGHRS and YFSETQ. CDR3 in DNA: TGCGCCAGCCGAAGTCAGGGGGCCCTCTACAATGAGCAGTTCTTC. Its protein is CASRSQGALYNEQFF. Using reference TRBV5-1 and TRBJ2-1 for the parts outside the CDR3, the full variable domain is KAGVTQTPRYLIKTRGQQVTLSCSPISGHRSVSWYQQTPGQGLQFLFEYFSETQRNKGNFPGRFSGRQFSNSRSEMNVSTLELGDSALYLCASRSQGALYNEQFFGPGTRLTVL.

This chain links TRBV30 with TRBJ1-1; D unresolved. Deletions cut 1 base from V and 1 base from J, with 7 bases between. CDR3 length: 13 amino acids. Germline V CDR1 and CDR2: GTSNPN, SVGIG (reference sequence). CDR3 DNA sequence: TGTGCCTGGAGTGGCCAGCCGAACACTGAAGCTTTCTTT. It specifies CAWSGQPNTEAFF.

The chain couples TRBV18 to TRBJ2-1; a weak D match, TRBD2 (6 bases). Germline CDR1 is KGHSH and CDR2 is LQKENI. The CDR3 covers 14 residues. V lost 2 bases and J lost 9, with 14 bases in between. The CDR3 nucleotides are TGTGCCAGCTCACCATTAGGCGGGATGGGTGAGCAGTTCTTC. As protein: CASSPLGGMGEQFF.

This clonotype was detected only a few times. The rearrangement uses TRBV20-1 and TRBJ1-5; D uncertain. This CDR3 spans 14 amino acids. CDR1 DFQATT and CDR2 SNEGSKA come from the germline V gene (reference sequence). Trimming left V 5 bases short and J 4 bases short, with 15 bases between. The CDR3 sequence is CSAGPVNRNQPQHF. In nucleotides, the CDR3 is TGCAGTGCTGGCCCGGTTAACAGAAATCAGCCCCAGCATTTT.

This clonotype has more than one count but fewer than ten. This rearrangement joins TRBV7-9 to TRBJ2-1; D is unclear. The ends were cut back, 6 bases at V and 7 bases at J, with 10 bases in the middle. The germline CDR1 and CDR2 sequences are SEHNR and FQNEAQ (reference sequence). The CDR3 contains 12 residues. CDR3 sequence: CASSSDRNEQFF. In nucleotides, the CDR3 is TGTGCCAGCAGTTCGGACCGGAATGAGCAGTTCTTC.

CDR3 in DNA: TGTGCCAGCAGCCCGCGCGAGGGGGATGGCTACACCTTC. Protein: CASSPREGDGYTF. This chain uses TRBV7-6 with TRBJ1-2; D might be TRBD1 (6 bases). CDR3 length: 13 amino acids. CDR1 and CDR2 (germline): SGHVS, FNYEAQ. Deletions cut 5 bases from V and 6 bases from J, with 13 bases between.

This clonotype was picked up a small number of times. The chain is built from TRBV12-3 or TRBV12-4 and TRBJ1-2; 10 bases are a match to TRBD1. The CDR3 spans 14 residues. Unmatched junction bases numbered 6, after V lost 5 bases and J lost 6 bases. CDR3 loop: CASSATGGSDGYTF. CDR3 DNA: TGTGCCAGCAGTGCGACAGGGGGCTCTGATGGCTACACCTTC.

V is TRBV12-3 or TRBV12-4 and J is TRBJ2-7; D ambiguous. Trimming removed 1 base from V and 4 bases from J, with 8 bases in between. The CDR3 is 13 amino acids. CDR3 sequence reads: CASSLDLEYEQYF. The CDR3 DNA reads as TGTGCCAGCAGTTTAGATCTGGAGTACGAGCAGTACTTC.

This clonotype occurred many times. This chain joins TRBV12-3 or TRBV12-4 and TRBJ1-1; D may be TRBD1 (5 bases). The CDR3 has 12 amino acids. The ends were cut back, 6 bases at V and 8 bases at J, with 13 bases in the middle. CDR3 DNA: TGTGCCAGCAGACCCGGACAACGGGAAGCTTTCTTT. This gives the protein CASRPGQREAFF.

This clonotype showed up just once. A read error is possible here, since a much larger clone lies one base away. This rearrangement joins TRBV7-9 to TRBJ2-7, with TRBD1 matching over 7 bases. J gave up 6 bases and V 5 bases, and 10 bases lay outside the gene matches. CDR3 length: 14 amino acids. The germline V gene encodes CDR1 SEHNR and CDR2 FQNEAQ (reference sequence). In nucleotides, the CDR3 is TGTGCCAGCAGCATCCCCACAGGGGTCGGCGAGCAGTACTTC. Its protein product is CASSIPTGVGEQYF. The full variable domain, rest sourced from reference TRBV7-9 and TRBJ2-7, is DTGVSQNPRHKITKRGQNVTFRCDPISEHNRLYWYRQTLGQGPEFLTYFQNEAQLEKSRLLSDRFSAERPKGSFSTLEIQRTEQGDSAMYLCASSIPTGVGEQYFGPGTRLTVT.

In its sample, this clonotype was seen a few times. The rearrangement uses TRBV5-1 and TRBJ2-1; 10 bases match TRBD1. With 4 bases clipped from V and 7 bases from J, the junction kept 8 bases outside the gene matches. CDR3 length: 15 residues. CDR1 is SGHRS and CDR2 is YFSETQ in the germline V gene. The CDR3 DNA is TGCGCCAGCAGCCCCCCGACAGGGGGCCTGAATGAGCAGTTCTTC. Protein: CASSPPTGGLNEQFF.